This TCR beta chain originates from a study of immune evolution from preneoplasia to lung adenocarcinoma. Sequenced by immunoSEQ multiplex PCR; TCRdb stores in-frame clones only, minus some. This table has about 8,200 clones, roughly 87% appearing once. Histologic diagnosis was independently verified by two lung pathologists. The CDR3 consists of 15 residues. The V segment lost 0 bases and the J segment 7 bases; nucleotides outside the gene matches: 8. The germline V gene encodes CDR1 SGHTA and CDR2 FQGNSA. The source is a person in their 70s with lung adenocarcinoma. V is TRBV7-2 and J is TRBJ1-1; 7 bases fit TRBD1. Material for sequencing was FFPE minimally invasive lung adenocarcinoma tissue. CDR3 loop: CASSLARAGGGEAFF. The CDR3 region has the DNA TGTGCCAGCAGCTTAGCGCGGGCAGGGGGGGGTGAAGCTTTCTTT. Combining the CDR3 with reference TRBV7-2 and TRBJ1-1 gives the whole variable domain GAGVSQSPSNKVTEKGKDVELRCDPISGHTALYWYRQSLGQGLEFLIYFQGNSAPDKSGLPSDRFSAERTGGSVSTLTIQRTQQEDSAVYLCASSLARAGGGEAFFGQGTRLTVV.